This T cell receptor (beta chain) was sequenced for a study of blood T cell repertoires in COVID-19. The table came from immunoSEQ multiplex PCR; TCRdb's copy has only in-frame clones and leaves some out. This sample has over 90,000 clones, with roughly 87% found just once. The sequenced material came from peripheral blood. This TCR came from a human donor in a cohort sampled during active COVID-19.

CDR3: CASSQGLAGESETQYF. The CDR3 DNA is TGTGCCAGCAGCCAGGGGCTAGCGGGGGAAAGTGAGACCCAGTACTTC. The chain employs TRBV7-9 and TRBJ2-5; 10 bases agree with TRBD2. The CDR3 runs 16 residues. Germline V gene sequence: CDR1 SEHNR, CDR2 FQNEAQ (reference sequence). After removal of 5 bases from V and 5 bases from J, the junction contained 11 bases not matched to a gene. The entire variable domain, with the rest obtained from reference TRBV7-9 and TRBJ2-5, is as follows: DTGVSQNPRHKITKRGQNVTFRCDPISEHNRLYWYRQTLGQGPEFLTYFQNEAQLEKSRLLSDRFSAERPKGSFSTLEIQRTEQGDSAMYLCASSQGLAGESETQYFGPGTRLLVL.